This paragraph covers one TCR beta chain sequence. As yet, its antigen is unknown. This entry belongs to a study of OX40 agonist ivuxolimab in advanced cancers. For the study at large: Patients were treated with intravenous ivuxolimab, dosed at 0.01 to 10 mg/kg and infused every 2 weeks. Of the participants, 40% had some prior anti-PD-1, anti-PD-L1 or anti-CTLA-4 therapy, which was allowed.

Generated by immunoSEQ multiplex PCR, the TCRdb table keeps only in-frame clones and is missing some. The sample yields 40,000 to 60,000 clones, 75% to 80% seen once. Study-level findings and limits: At doses 0.1 to 3.0 mg/kg, CD4+ and CD8+ clones expanded. Low normalized T-cell clonal expansion was additionally recorded for some nonresponders.

The origin of this receptor is an adult with an advanced solid tumor such as melanoma, head and neck, liver or kidney cancer. This specimen consisted of CD4+ or CD8+ T cells sorted from blood, obtained in a trial of the OX40 agonist ivuxolimab.

CDR3 DNA: TGTGCCAGCAGCTTAGCTGGACTAGCGGGAGGTGGAAGGGGCTACGAGCAGTACTTC. Amino acids: CASSLAGLAGGGRGYEQYF. The gene calls are TRBV7-6 and TRBJ2-7; 14 nucleotides agree with TRBD2. Germline CDR1 reads SGHVS; CDR2 reads FNYEAQ. V shed 0 bases and J 3 bases; nucleotides not matched to a gene: 10. CDR3 length: 19 residues.